The 12 T cell receptor beta chains reported below all come from one sample, sequenced in a study of shared clonotypes between healthy human individuals. TCRdb's copy holds only in-frame clones and misses some; the assay was immunoSEQ multiplex PCR. The table shows 2 million to 2.5 million clones, with 90% to 96% occurring only once. Material for sequencing was naive CD4+ T cells sorted from blood. Subset defined: CD45RA+ positively selected. The source is a man aged 18 to 30 in good health.

Comments on this clone: In the same sample, other DNA sequences code for this CDR3. J is TRBJ1-5 and V is TRBV5-1, with 10 bases aligning to TRBD1. Germline CDR1 is SGHRS and CDR2 is YFSETQ. The V segment lost 0 bases and the J segment 4 bases; nucleotides outside the gene matches: 1. This CDR3 contains 15 residues. The CDR3 is CASSLGTGGNQPQHF. CDR3 DNA: TGCGCCAGCAGCTTGGGGACAGGGGGTAATCAGCCCCAGCATTTT.

This clone was seen just once. The chain recombines TRBV21-1 with TRBJ1-5. TRBV21-1 is termed a pseudogene. CDR3 length equals 15 residues. DNA of the CDR3: TGTGCCAGCAGCAAATCTCGGAGCGGGAATCAGCCCCAGCATTTT. It translates to CASSKSRSGNQPQHF.

The chain carries TRBV18 and TRBJ2-7; 9 bases line up with TRBD2. CDR1 is KGHSH, CDR2 LQKENI, per germline. Trimming removed 4 bases from V and 2 bases from J; junction bases left unmatched: 9. The CDR3 is made up of 16 amino acids. CDR3 DNA: TGTGCCAGCTCACGAGAAAGGACTAGCGCGACCTACGAGCAGTACTTC. It specifies CASSRERTSATYEQYF.

The chain carries TRBV28 and TRBJ1-1; a possible D gene is TRBD1 (5 bases). Trimming took off 2 bases at V and 1 base at J, with 14 bases between the two ends. Germline V lookup: CDR1 MDHEN, CDR2 SYDVKM. The CDR3 has 16 amino acids. For the CDR3, the DNA is TGTGCCAGCAGTTTACTTCCCCAGGGCTCGAACACTGAAGCTTTCTTT. Translation gives CASSLLPQGSNTEAFF.

The V and J genes are TRBV18 and TRBJ1-1; D perhaps matches TRBD1 (6 bases). From germline, CDR1 is KGHSH and CDR2 LQKENI. The CDR3 contains 17 residues. Trimming pared 3 bases from V and 0 bases from J, leaving 17 bases between. For the CDR3, the DNA is TGTGCCAGCTCACCGAGTCTAAGGGGGAGTATGAACACTGAAGCTTTCTTT. This encodes CASSPSLRGSMNTEAFF.

The chain joins TRBV30 to TRBJ2-7; 9 bases align to TRBD1. CDR1 and CDR2 from the germline V gene are GTSNPN and SVGIG (reference sequence). J lost 2 bases, V lost 5 bases, and 4 bases had no gene match. This CDR3 is built from 13 residues. In DNA form, the CDR3 reads TGTGCCTGGGCCGGGACAGGGCCCTACGAGCAGTACTTC. Its translation is CAWAGTGPYEQYF.

The chain couples TRBV23-1 to TRBJ2-5, with a tentative D call TRBD1 (5 bases). TRBV23-1 is filed as an ORF, its function uncertain. Between the trimmed V and J ends, which lost 1 base and 4 bases, there was a span of 28 bases. The CDR3 is made up of 20 amino acids. The CDR3 DNA reads TGCGCCAGCAGTCAATTGGTCCTTATTCTCACAGGCAAAACGGGAGAGACCCAGTACTTC. This codes for CASSQLVLILTGKTGETQYF.

To note about this clone: The sample holds other DNA sequences that translate to the same CDR3. The rearrangement joins TRBV18 to TRBJ1-3; TRBD1 matches 9 bases. Germline CDR1 KGHSH, CDR2 LQKENI. The length of the CDR3 is 15 residues. The V and J ends lost 0 bases and 7 bases, in that order; junction bases with no gene match: 4. The CDR3 nucleotides read TGTGCCAGCTCACCACCGGGACAGGGACGGAACACCATATATTTT. Its protein is CASSPPGQGRNTIYF.

V gene TRBV10-3 combines with J gene TRBJ1-1, with TRBD1 identical over 8 bases. From germline, CDR1 is ENHRY and CDR2 SYGVKD. The CDR3 extends over 17 amino acids. Losses at the gene ends were 4 bases for V and 6 bases for J; bases not matched to a gene: 16. The CDR3 DNA reads TGTGCCATCAGTGTCGGACAGGGTAGGCGGCAGGGAGCTGAAGCTTTCTTT. This translates into CAISVGQGRRQGAEAFF.

The chain employs TRBV9 and TRBJ1-2; D unclear. V lost 3 bases and J lost 7, with 13 bases in between. The CDR3 sequence is 13 residues long. Germline lookup yields CDR1 SGDLS and CDR2 YYNGEE. CDR3 DNA sequence: TGTGCCAGCAGCGAATCGCTAGGCGGTGGCTACACCTTC. Translated: CASSESLGGGYTF.

The chain combines TRBV2 with TRBJ2-5, with unresolved D. Germline V gives CDR1 SNHLY, CDR2 FYNNEI. Trimming removed 6 bases at V and 5 bases at J, with 13 bases between. This CDR3 is 13 amino acids long. CDR3 protein: CASRVNIGETQYF. Here the CDR3 DNA reads TGTGCCAGCAGGGTAAACATTGGGGAGACCCAGTACTTC.

J is TRBJ2-3 and V is TRBV29-1, with 10 bases fitting TRBD2. This CDR3 spans 15 amino acids. The germline V gene has CDR1 SQVTM and CDR2 ANQGSEA. V dropped 4 bases and J dropped 5; count of bases not matched to a gene: 9. The CDR3 region has the DNA TGCAGCGTTGCTCAAACTAGCGGGAAGTTAGATACGCAGTATTTT. Its protein is CSVAQTSGKLDTQYF.